This TCR beta chain is from a study of cytomegalovirus exposure and HLA in healthy donors (dated by TCRdb to the late 2010s). As for the study more broadly: According to an earlier analysis of a few hundred of the donors, about 179 million T cells yielded roughly 110 million unique TCR beta sequences and approximately 300 Gb of sequence data. A separate validation cohort of some 130 different subjects was used in addition to the approximately 670-subject first cohort. Typing coverage varied by locus: roughly 629-630 donors for A, B, C, DRB1 and DQB1; roughly 560 for DQA1; 600 to 610 for DPA1; around 450 for DPB1. Genome-wide SNP genotypes for about 55% of the 666 donors were used in a later genetic analysis, which treated that subset as a discovery cohort. Alongside the repertoire data, information on donor age, sex, ethnicity and CMV serostatus was compiled. The study aimed to test whether signatures of past pathogen exposure could be identified by cataloging public T cell receptors. HLA typing covered class I and class II loci at four-digit resolution. Of the approximately 370 genotyped donors, 75% to 85% were placed in the genetic ancestry cluster associated with self-reported Caucasian donors. On average, roughly 240,000 unique TCR beta nucleotide sequences were sequenced per donor among 300 to 500 genotyped donors of the cohort, with 15% to 20% of those sequences being non-productive. The later analysis used no new phenotypic data to find candidate immune exposures, relying instead on TCR beta sequences and their occurrence across donors. All discovery cohort repertoires had been generated using a single sequencing platform. The study used immunosequencing to profile the T cell repertoires of about 670 subjects and linked those repertoires to cytomegalovirus serostatus. To study patterns of TCR occurrence, a later analysis re-analyzed previously published TCR beta repertoires from 550 to 800 donors and added high-resolution HLA genotyping. An early release that covered around 590 HLA-typed donors contained about 290 gigabases of sequencing data and about 93 million unique TCR sequences. Roughly 5 DR-DQ haplotypes were handled as single units for association and clustering, since linkage in the cohort was strong. To decide whether each TCR beta V gene segment behaved as functional or pseudogenic, an earlier analysis of some 600 of the donors relied on high-throughput TCR beta sequencing. To predict cytomegalovirus infection status, the study brought together high-throughput TCR immunosequencing, statistical association of individual TCRs with disease status, and machine learning.

Comment on this clone: What antigen it recognizes has not been identified. No base-level quality is on record; no much larger clone is a single base apart.

V is pruned by 4 bases and J by 6 bases, leaving 7 bases of the junction without a gene match. The germline V gene gives CDR1 as SGHRS and CDR2 as YFSETQ. The CDR3 has 15 amino acids, counting the end cysteine and phenylalanine. The entry retains the CDR3 DNA only, 45 bases that are in frame from base 1. Library preparation was by the immunoSEQ multiplex PCR assay. For the multiplex PCR, a mixture combining 60 forward primers for TCR Vbeta segments and 13 reverse primers for TCR Jbeta segments was used. Amplification of the CDR3 region of rearranged TCR beta genes was performed with a multiplex PCR assay on genomic DNA. Amplified TCR beta libraries were sequenced as 87-base-pair reads on the Illumina HiSeq System. Turning to the authors' computational methods: Across the 500 to 700 repertoires, a later analysis counted 78 million or so unique TCR beta chains, roughly 11 million of which were shared by at least two donors. Raw reads were error-corrected and collapsed into unique sequences by a nearest-neighbor algorithm in which closely related sequences were merged to remove PCR and sequencing errors. Alignment of CDR3 sequences to IMGT reference sequences was used to assign V, D and J gene segments. Each retained sequence needed at least a six-nucleotide match to both a V gene segment and a J gene segment. Rearrangements were classified as productive when the CDR3 lacked stop codons and remained in frame with V and J, and all other rearrangements were classified as non-productive. CDR3 was defined by IMGT convention, running from the second conserved V-encoded cysteine to the conserved J-encoded phenylalanine. In an earlier analysis of around 540 of the donors, sequences lacking an unambiguous match to a single V gene segment were excluded. An earlier analysis of a few hundred of the donors called V segments functional above 56.7% productive rearrangements and segregating when the between-donor standard deviation exceeded 5%. A statistical classification framework was built for diagnosing cytomegalovirus status from the catalog of TCR beta chain sequences. A later analysis assigned V and J genes by comparing TCR nucleotide sequences with IMGT/GENE-DB human TR gene sequences. A later analysis assigned CDR3 sequences and most-parsimonious VDJ recombination scenarios with the TCRdist pipeline. In a later analysis, each TCR beta chain was defined by its CDR3 amino acid sequence together with its V-gene family, and reads without a unique V-gene family were excluded. A later analysis removed nearly 600 highly shared, low-generation-probability nucleotide sequences to deal with suspected cross-contamination and a sequencing artifact. In a later analysis, a clonal expansion index was calculated for each public chain from normalized within-repertoire ranks of inferred template counts. Generation probabilities in a later analysis came from a VDJ recombination model fitted to out-of-frame rearrangements, and those results were checked against IGoR. A later analysis scored TCR-TCR, TCR-HLA and TCR-CMV co-occurrence with hypergeometric tests, applying a repertoire-size bias correction to TCR pairs. To estimate false discovery rates, a later analysis permuted the HLA or CMV assignments 20 times. In a later analysis, co-occurring TCRs were grouped using DBSCAN, and TCRdist sequence similarity was added for clustering within HLA-allele-positive subsets. Repertoires with fewer than 30,000 or more than 120,000 public chains, plus five repertoires with anomalous nucleotide sharing, were excluded from co-occurrence clustering. TCRdb mirrors the immuneACCESS table, restricted to in-frame sequences. Some clones are absent from its copies; in checked studies, under half trace to an unresolved V gene, and the reason for the others is unknown. That table supplies the V and J calls and clone size; D and trimming were determined from the DNA. The sample includes 150,000 or so clones, with roughly three quarters observed a single time. The leading ten clones occupy 10% to 15% of the sample.

On the study overall, not on this receptor specifically: A later analysis found that HLA-associated TCR beta chains were more clonally expanded and had lower generation probabilities than equally common non-associated chains. When HLA alleles, especially DR and DQ, strongly co-occurred, attributing TCR associations to individual alleles was difficult. The authors suggested that the approach could potentially be extended to other disease states and immunological phenotypes. In vitro tests confirmed that a few of the cytomegalovirus-associated TCR beta chains recognize cytomegalovirus antigens. In this cohort, only TCR beta chains were sequenced, and detectable features were limited by the absence of alpha or paired-chain data. According to a later analysis, TCR association rates differed among HLA loci, with DRB1 alleles showing the most associated TCRs and HLA-C alleles showing the fewest. Because HLA typing was missing for some donors at each locus, association tests included only the typed subset. For the cohort, immune exposure information was limited to CMV serostatus. According to a later genetic analysis, donors in an Asian-associated ancestry cluster had fewer N-insertions in productive TCRs than the approximately 710-donor mean. An earlier analysis of 450 to 750 of the donors showed that most TCR beta V segments appeared in productive rearrangements either about 90% or about 30% of the time, which broadly matched IMGT annotations. A group of highly shared sequence variants was considered likely to be a technical artifact of the sequencing pipeline. The classifier was reported to diagnose cytomegalovirus status with high specificity and sensitivity in both the original cohort and the validation cohort. According to a later analysis, most CMV-associated TCR beta chains appeared to be HLA-restricted, and the HLA associations seemed to be driven largely by CMV exposure. Correlated functional status among segregating V segments might reflect linkage disequilibrium, but an unknown experimental factor could not be ruled out. Because the 87-base-pair reads could not distinguish some IMGT-functional V segments, including TRBV6-2 and TRBV6-3, those segments were excluded. Sequencing depth was assumed to be roughly uniform across donors in the presence/absence analyses, though that assumption may not hold. A total of 150 or so TCR beta chains were listed by the study as associated with cytomegalovirus. Because counts were too low, approximately 15 rarely observed V segments, including chromosome 9 orphons, were excluded from the earlier analysis of around 640 of the donors. Most TCR sequences were observed very rarely across donors, whereas some public TCRs were present in many individuals. Specific HLA alleles were associated with more than 15,000 TCR beta sequences at a false discovery rate of 0.05 in a later analysis. In a later analysis, several top co-occurrence clusters were reported to appear linked to parvovirus B19, influenza, CMV and Epstein-Barr virus. A later genetic analysis associated a missense DCLRE1C variant with V-gene and J-gene trimming of TCR beta chains, and an independent cohort replicated the association. A further reported finding was that TCR beta sequences accurately predicted the HLA-A and HLA-B alleles for most subjects in the first cohort.

The cohort consisted of 600 to 750 healthy bone marrow donors. At the time of sampling, every cohort member was nominally healthy, though immune exposures that went unrecorded were likely present. The donor was CMV seropositive and belonged to the group of 250 to 300 seropositive cohort members. A peripheral blood sample was provided by each donor, and peripheral blood mononuclear cells were used for TCR beta sequencing. Genomic DNA extraction from the blood cell samples was performed with the Qiagen DNeasy Blood Extraction Kit. This TCR was recovered from a man aged 30 to 45 in good health and CMV-seropositive. The chain is encoded by TRBV5-1 joined to TRBJ2-3, and 11 junctional nucleotides match TRBD2. The sequencing sample was made of PBMCs. In nucleotide form, the sequence is TGCGCCAGCAGCCCACTAGCGGGAGATGTGGATACGCAGTATTTT. The translation is CASSPLAGDVDTQYF.